Listed here are 29 T cell receptor beta chains from one sample, sequenced in a study of patients and donors after allogeneic stem cell transplantation. A single record per CDR3 protein comes from TCRdb applying MiXCR to the RT-PCR reads. The table has 800,000 to 1,000,000 distinct CDR3 sequences, roughly 18% seen once; the top ten hold roughly 6.4%. Sequencing used blood, either unsorted or a sorted T cell fraction (not recorded which). All receptors derive from a human donor who was either an allogeneic HSCT recipient or a stem cell or donor lymphocyte infusion donor (not recorded which). It is not recorded whose cells these are; they may come from a transplant donor.

This clonotype was counted between two and nine times. This sequence joins TRBV25-1 and TRBJ1-1, with a weak D call TRBD1 (5 bases). Per germline, CDR1 MGHDK and CDR2 SYGVNS. CDR3 length: 15 amino acids. Trimming cost V 11 bases and J 4 bases, with 23 bases left between them. CDR3 sequence reads: CASRPGRAVGTEAFF. The CDR3 coding sequence is TGTGCCTCTCGTCCGGGACGGGCGGTTGGCACTGAAGCTTTCTTT.

V gene TRBV5-1 combines with J gene TRBJ1-6; D perhaps matches TRBD1 (5 bases). CDR1 and CDR2 from the germline V gene are SGHRS and YFSETQ. The CDR3 runs to 15 residues. V lost 2 bases to trimming and J lost 9 bases, with 15 bases between them. CDR3 amino acids: CASSFKAERGSPLHF. CDR3 bases: TGCGCCAGCAGCTTCAAGGCCGAAAGGGGTTCACCCCTCCACTTT.

In this sample, this clonotype turned up a few times. This chain joins TRBV20-1 and TRBJ1-2; 8 nucleotides line up with TRBD1. The germline CDR1 and CDR2 sequences are DFQATT and SNEGSKA (reference sequence). The V segment lost 6 bases and the J segment 7 bases; nucleotides outside the gene matches: 10. CDR3 length: 13 amino acids. The CDR3 is CSAPAGGLAGYTF. CDR3 nucleotides: TGCAGTGCCCCTGCAGGGGGCCTGGCTGGCTACACCTTC.

This clonotype was recorded a few times. The V call is TRBV12-3 or TRBV12-4, the J call TRBJ2-5, with TRBD2 as a possible D gene (7 bases). Trimming took off 7 bases at V and 10 bases at J, with 22 bases between the two ends. The CDR3 is made up of 14 amino acids. CDR3 amino acids: CASKERGGGYYQYF. The CDR3, as DNA: TGTGCCAGCAAGGAAAGAGGCGGGGGCTACTACCAGTACTTC.

This clonotype was counted only a few times. This sequence joins TRBV27 and TRBJ2-1; TRBD1 matches at 8 bases. With V trimmed by 3 bases and J by 7 bases, 2 bases remained unmatched. The germline V gene encodes CDR1 MNHEY and CDR2 SMNVEV (reference sequence). The CDR3 is 13 amino acids. CDR3 DNA: TGTGCCAGCAGTTTCACAGGGGGGAATGAGCAGTTCTTC. Amino acids: CASSFTGGNEQFF.

In its sample, this clonotype is medium-sized. This chain joins TRBV18 and TRBJ2-7; 7 nucleotides agree with TRBD1. CDR1 and CDR2 (germline): KGHSH, LQKENI. V lost 1 base, J lost 0 bases, and 3 bases stayed unmatched. CDR3 size: 15 residues. For the CDR3, the DNA is TGTGCCAGCTCACCACGGGACAGTTTCTCCTACGAGCAGTACTTC. Translating gives CASSPRDSFSYEQYF.

This clonotype was recorded a few times. The chain recombines TRBV27 with TRBJ2-7; 7 bases map to TRBD2. Per germline, CDR1 MNHEY and CDR2 SMNVEV (reference sequence). Trimming removed 0 bases from V and 0 bases from J; junction bases left unmatched: 14. This CDR3 contains 19 residues. This CDR3 reads CASSLSKRSREPNSYEQYF. The CDR3 coding sequence is TGTGCCAGCAGTTTATCGAAACGGTCGCGGGAGCCCAACTCCTACGAGCAGTACTTC.

The rearrangement joins TRBV12-3 or TRBV12-4 to TRBJ2-7; 7 bases align to TRBD1. This CDR3 spans 13 amino acids. The ends lost 6 bases at V and 5 bases at J; junction bases unmatched: 7. CDR3 residues: CASRLDRAHEQYF. Here the CDR3 DNA reads TGTGCCAGCAGACTAGACAGGGCCCACGAGCAGTACTTC.

V and J are TRBV9 and TRBJ2-4; no reliable D call. Trimming shortened V by 5 bases and J by 6 bases, and 12 bases separated the two germline ends. Germline V gene sequence: CDR1 SGDLS, CDR2 YYNGEE. The CDR3 is made up of 13 amino acids. For the CDR3, the DNA is TGTGCCAGCAGTGGAGCCGACGGAAACATTCAGTACTTC. Its translation: CASSGADGNIQYF.

This clonotype was recorded once. The chain joins TRBV6-1 to TRBJ2-5, with D possibly TRBD1 on 6 matching bases. Looked up from germline, CDR1 is MNHNS and CDR2 is SASEGT. Trimming stripped 6 bases from V and 2 bases from J, with 19 bases between. This CDR3 is 16 amino acids long. The DNA of the CDR3 is TGTGCCAGCAGCCTTCTGGCAGGGGTGAGGCAAGAGACCCAGTACTTC. This translates into CASSLLAGVRQETQYF.

This chain connects TRBV4-3 to TRBJ1-6; 9 bases align to TRBD1. J lost 10 bases, V lost 3 bases, and 13 bases had no gene match. This CDR3 is built from 17 residues. Germline V gene lookup returns CDR1 LGHNA and CDR2 YSLEER. CDR3 sequence reads: CASSQEGGPDRGSPLHF. In DNA, the CDR3 is TGCGCCAGCAGCCAGGAAGGGGGCCCCGACAGGGGGTCACCCCTCCACTTT.

The chain recombines TRBV15 with TRBJ2-5; TRBD2 matches 9 bases. V was pared by 1 base and J by 5 bases, with 8 bases of the junction left unmatched. This CDR3 has 16 residues. CDR1 and CDR2 (germline): LNHNV, YYDKDF (reference sequence). CDR3 nucleotides: TGTGCCACCAGCAGAGTATTTAGCGGGAGAATGGAGACCCAGTACTTC. Translating gives CATSRVFSGRMETQYF.

This clonotype was picked up a small number of times. The chain has TRBV5-1 and TRBJ1-5; D perhaps matches TRBD1 (5 bases). Trimming cost V 6 bases and J 2 bases, with 12 bases left between them. Germline assignment: CDR1 SGHRS and CDR2 YFSETQ. The CDR3 covers 14 residues. The CDR3 loop is CASTAGGGNQPQHF. In DNA form, the CDR3 reads TGCGCCAGCACCGCCGGGGGGGGCAATCAGCCCCAGCATTTT. The full variable domain, with the rest looked up from reference TRBV5-1 and TRBJ1-5, is KAGVTQTPRYLIKTRGQQVTLSCSPISGHRSVSWYQQTPGQGLQFLFEYFSETQRNKGNFPGRFSGRQFSNSRSEMNVSTLELGDSALYLCASTAGGGNQPQHFGDGTRLSIL.

The chain joins TRBV12-3 or TRBV12-4 to TRBJ2-3; 10 nucleotides agree with TRBD1. The ends lost 5 bases at V and 4 bases at J; junction bases unmatched: 9. The CDR3 sequence is 16 residues long. The CDR3 nucleotides are TGTGCCAGCAGTCCACCGACAGGGGGCCGGGCAGATACGCAGTATTTT. It codes for CASSPPTGGRADTQYF.

The V and J genes are TRBV12-3 or TRBV12-4 and TRBJ1-1; D remains unclear. The V end was cut by 5 bases, the J end by 7 bases, with 5 bases between. The CDR3 spans 10 residues. The CDR3 DNA reads TGTGCCAGCAGTCGAAATGAAGCTTTCTTT. Protein: CASSRNEAFF.

The genes are TRBV20-1 and TRBJ2-3, with D possibly called TRBD1 or TRBD2 (5 bases each). The CDR3 is 16 residues long. Trimming took off 5 bases at V and 3 bases at J, with 21 bases between the two ends. Germline assignment: CDR1 DFQATT and CDR2 SNEGSKA (reference sequence). The CDR3 bases are TGCAGTGCTGAGGGGACCGTCATTGGTGTAACAGATACGCAGTATTTT. Its translation is CSAEGTVIGVTDTQYF.

This clonotype was found a few times. The chain employs TRBV9 and TRBJ2-7; no reliable D call. The germline V gene encodes CDR1 SGDLS and CDR2 YYNGEE. CDR3 length equals 11 residues. V shed 4 bases and J shed 6 bases, with 8 bases lying between them. The DNA for the CDR3 is TGTGCCAGCAGCCCAGGTACCGAGCAGTACTTC. This codes for CASSPGTEQYF.

Here the CDR3 DNA reads TGCGCCAGCAGCTTGATTGGGGGACAGGGCACAGATACGCAGTATTTT. Translated, it gives CASSLIGGQGTDTQYF. The J gene is TRBJ2-3, the V gene TRBV5-1; TRBD1 agrees at 8 bases. Germline V gene sequence: CDR1 SGHRS, CDR2 YFSETQ. This CDR3 region has 16 residues. The junction had 5 bases not matched to a gene; V was cut back by 1 base and J by 1 base.

This clonotype has a handful of counts. The chain combines TRBV12-3 or TRBV12-4 with TRBJ1-1; 9 bases agree with TRBD1. There are 14 residues in the CDR3. V lost 6 bases, J lost 12 bases, and 14 bases stayed unmatched. The CDR3 loop is CASSPNRQGVRSFF. CDR3 nucleotide sequence: TGTGCCAGCAGCCCCAACAGACAGGGGGTGAGATCTTTCTTT.

On this clonotype itself: The junction departs from germline at one end; a sequencing error may be responsible. The chain links TRBV27 to TRBJ2-7; TRBD1 aligns across 8 bases. The CDR3 is 14 amino acids. CDR1 MNHEY and CDR2 SMNVEV come from the germline V gene (reference sequence). In nucleotides, the CDR3 is TGTGCCAGCAGCGGGACAGGCTCCCACTACGAGCAGCACTTC. As protein: CASSGTGSHYEQHF.

This sequence joins TRBV5-1 and TRBJ1-2; D unclear. The CDR3 runs to 15 residues. Germline V gene lookup returns CDR1 SGHRS and CDR2 YFSETQ. The V end lost 7 bases, the J end lost 4 bases, and 20 bases lay between the germline ends. The DNA of the CDR3 is TGCGCCAGCCATCTGGAGGGTAGTGGTGCCTATGGCTACACCTTC. It yields the protein CASHLEGSGAYGYTF. The whole variable domain, remainder taken from reference TRBV5-1 and TRBJ1-2, is KAGVTQTPRYLIKTRGQQVTLSCSPISGHRSVSWYQQTPGQGLQFLFEYFSETQRNKGNFPGRFSGRQFSNSRSEMNVSTLELGDSALYLCASHLEGSGAYGYTFGSGTRLTVV.

The V gene is TRBV5-1, the J gene TRBJ2-1, with a weak D call TRBD2 (5 bases). Germline V gene lookup returns CDR1 SGHRS and CDR2 YFSETQ. There are 14 residues in the CDR3. V lost 4 bases and J lost 9, with 17 bases in between. The CDR3 sequence is CASSPPKLGFEQFF. CDR3 DNA sequence: TGCGCCAGCAGCCCCCCCAAACTAGGATTTGAGCAGTTCTTC. Full variable domain (outside the CDR3, taken from reference TRBV5-1 and TRBJ2-1): KAGVTQTPRYLIKTRGQQVTLSCSPISGHRSVSWYQQTPGQGLQFLFEYFSETQRNKGNFPGRFSGRQFSNSRSEMNVSTLELGDSALYLCASSPPKLGFEQFFGPGTRLTVL.

This rearrangement joins TRBV29-1 to TRBJ1-1; no definite D call. This CDR3 is 13 amino acids long. Trimming removed 7 bases from V and 5 bases from J, with 17 bases in between. Looked up from germline, CDR1 is SQVTM and CDR2 is ANQGSEA. This CDR3 reads CSASSGSSTEAFF. The CDR3 nucleotides are TGCAGCGCTTCCAGTGGTAGTTCGACTGAAGCTTTCTTT.

This clonotype was counted a few times. The genes are TRBV20-1 and TRBJ2-5; D is unclear. The CDR3 covers 14 residues. With 3 bases removed from V and 2 bases from J, the gap between germline ends came to 13 bases. Germline loops: CDR1 DFQATT, CDR2 SNEGSKA (reference sequence). CDR3 sequence (DNA): TGCAGTGCTAGCGGAGTTCGGGTTCAAGAGACCCAGTACTTC. As protein: CSASGVRVQETQYF.

The chain has TRBV6-4 and TRBJ2-2, with 9 nucleotides matching TRBD2. CDR3 length: 18 residues. Germline CDR1 reads MRHNA; CDR2 reads SNTAGT. After removal of 5 bases from V and 5 bases from J, the junction contained 15 bases not matched to a gene. CDR3: CASSPTPAGGLRTGELFF. In nucleotides, the CDR3 is TGTGCCAGCAGTCCCACCCCTGCGGGGGGGCTGCGGACCGGGGAGCTGTTTTTT.

The J gene is TRBJ2-7, the V gene TRBV2; D gene ambiguous. Germline CDR1 and CDR2: SNHLY and FYNNEI. Trimming shortened V by 6 bases and J by 6 bases, and 18 bases separated the two germline ends. The CDR3 has 14 residues. CDR3 loop: CASSHKPSTGEQYF. The CDR3 nucleotides are TGTGCCAGCAGCCACAAGCCATCCACGGGCGAGCAGTACTTC.

In its sample, this clonotype was seen a few times. This chain links TRBV20-1 with TRBJ2-1, with D uncertain. Germline assignment: CDR1 DFQATT and CDR2 SNEGSKA (reference sequence). CDR3 length: 11 amino acids. The germline V and J ends were trimmed by 6 bases and 7 bases, with 10 bases remaining between them. CDR3 protein: CSAEPENEQFF. In DNA form, the CDR3 reads TGCAGTGCGGAGCCCGAAAATGAGCAGTTCTTC.

The chain employs TRBV6-2 or TRBV6-3 and TRBJ2-2, with D hard to call. Trimming took off 2 bases at V and 3 bases at J, with 13 bases between the two ends. Germline lookup yields CDR1 MNHEY and CDR2 SVGEGT. This CDR3 is 16 amino acids long. The chain's CDR3 is CASSYGFLRDTGELFF. DNA of the CDR3: TGTGCCAGCAGTTACGGTTTTTTACGGGACACCGGGGAGCTGTTTTTT.

This clonotype was counted only a few times. The CDR3 DNA reads TGTGCCAGCAGTTTGGTGGGGTTCGCCTATGGCTACACCTTC. It specifies CASSLVGFAYGYTF. The chain carries TRBV12-3 or TRBV12-4 and TRBJ1-2, with no clear D. V lost 3 bases, J lost 4 bases, and 12 bases lay in between. The CDR3 length is 14 residues.